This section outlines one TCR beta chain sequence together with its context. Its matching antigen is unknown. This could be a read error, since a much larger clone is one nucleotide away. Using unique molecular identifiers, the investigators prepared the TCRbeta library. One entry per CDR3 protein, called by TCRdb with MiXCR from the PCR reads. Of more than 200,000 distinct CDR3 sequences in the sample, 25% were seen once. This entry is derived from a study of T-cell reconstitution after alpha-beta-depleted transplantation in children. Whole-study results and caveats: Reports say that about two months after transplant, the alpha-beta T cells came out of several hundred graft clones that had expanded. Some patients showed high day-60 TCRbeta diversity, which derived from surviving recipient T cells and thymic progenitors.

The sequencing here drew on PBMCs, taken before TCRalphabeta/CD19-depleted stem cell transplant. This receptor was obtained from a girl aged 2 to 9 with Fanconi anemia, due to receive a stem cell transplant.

Written as DNA, the CDR3 is TGCAGCGTTGGGACAGGAAGATTCCAGCCCCAGCATTTT. This gives the protein CSVGTGRFQPQHF. The chain is built from TRBV29-1 and TRBJ1-5; 7 positions agree with TRBD1. J lost 7 bases, V lost 4 bases, and 7 bases had no gene match. The germline V gene encodes CDR1 SQVTM and CDR2 ANQGSEA. The CDR3 length is 13 residues.